The source of this T cell receptor beta chain is a study of cytomegalovirus exposure and HLA in healthy donors. About the research overall: Earlier work reported around 110 million unique TCR beta sequences from 170 million or so T cells.

A multiplex PCR was run with 60 Vbeta primers and 13 Jbeta primers. This table comes from immunoSEQ multiplex PCR, and its TCRdb copy is limited to in-frame clones, with some not included. The table has 150,000 to 200,000 clones, 65% to 75% seen once. Trimming cost V 0 bases and J 2 bases; bases outside gene matches: 5. This CDR3 comprises 18 residues. Germline CDR1 PRHDT, CDR2 FYEKMQ (reference sequence). The TCR originated in a girl aged 5-17 years in good health and CMV-seronegative. The chain combines TRBV13 with TRBJ2-7, with TRBD2 matching 15 bases. Input material: PBMCs. The CDR3 bases are TGTGCCAGCAGCTTAGGGGGACTAGCGGGGGGACCAACCTACGAGCAGTACTTC. This translates into CASSLGGLAGGPTYEQYF.